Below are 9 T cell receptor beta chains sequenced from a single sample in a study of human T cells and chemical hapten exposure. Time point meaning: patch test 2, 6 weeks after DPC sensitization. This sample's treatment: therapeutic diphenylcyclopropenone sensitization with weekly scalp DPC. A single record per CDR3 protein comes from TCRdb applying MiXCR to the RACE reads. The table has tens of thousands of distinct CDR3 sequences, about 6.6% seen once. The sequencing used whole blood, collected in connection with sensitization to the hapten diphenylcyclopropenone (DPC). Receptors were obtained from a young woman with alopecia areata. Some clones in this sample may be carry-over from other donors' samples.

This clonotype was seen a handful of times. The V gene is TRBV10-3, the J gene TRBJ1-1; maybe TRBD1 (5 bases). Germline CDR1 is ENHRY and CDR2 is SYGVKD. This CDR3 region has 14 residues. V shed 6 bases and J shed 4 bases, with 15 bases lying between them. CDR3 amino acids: CAISVGEPATEAFF. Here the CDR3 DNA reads TGTGCCATCAGCGTGGGGGAGCCTGCCACTGAAGCTTTCTTT.

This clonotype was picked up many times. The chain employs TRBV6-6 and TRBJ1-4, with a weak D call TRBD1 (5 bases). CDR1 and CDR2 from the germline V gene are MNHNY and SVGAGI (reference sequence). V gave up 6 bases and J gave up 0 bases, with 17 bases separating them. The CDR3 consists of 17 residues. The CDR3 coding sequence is TGTGCCAGCAGGCCACGCTTGGGGGACGCAACTAATGAAAAACTGTTTTTT. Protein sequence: CASRPRLGDATNEKLFF.

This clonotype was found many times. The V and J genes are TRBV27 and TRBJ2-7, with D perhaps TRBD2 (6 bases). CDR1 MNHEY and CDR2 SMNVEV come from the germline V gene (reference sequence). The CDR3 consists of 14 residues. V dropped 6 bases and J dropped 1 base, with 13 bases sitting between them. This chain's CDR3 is CASSLGGVSYEQYF. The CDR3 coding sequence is TGTGCCAGCAGCCTAGGAGGGGTTTCCTACGAGCAGTACTTC.

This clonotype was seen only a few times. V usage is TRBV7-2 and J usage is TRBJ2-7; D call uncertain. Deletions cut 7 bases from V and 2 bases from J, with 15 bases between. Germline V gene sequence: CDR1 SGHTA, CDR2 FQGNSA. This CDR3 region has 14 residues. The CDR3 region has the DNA TGTGCCAGCAAGAGGATAGCTATTGCCTACGAGCAGTACTTC. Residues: CASKRIAIAYEQYF.

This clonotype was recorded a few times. The chain's CDR3 is CAWSRSPDTEAFF. The CDR3 DNA is TGTGCCTGGAGTCGATCGCCGGATACTGAAGCTTTCTTT. The gene calls are TRBV30 and TRBJ1-1; D is undetermined. This CDR3 comprises 13 residues. Germline CDR1 and CDR2: GTSNPN and SVGIG (reference sequence). Trimming removed 2 bases from V and 5 bases from J, with 12 bases in between.

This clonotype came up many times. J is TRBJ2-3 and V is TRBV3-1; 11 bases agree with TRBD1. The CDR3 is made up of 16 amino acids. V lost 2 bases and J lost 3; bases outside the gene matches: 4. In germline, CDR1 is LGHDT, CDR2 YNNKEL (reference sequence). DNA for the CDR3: TGTGCCAGCAGCCAAAAAGGACAGGGGGCAACAGATACGCAGTATTTT. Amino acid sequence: CASSQKGQGATDTQYF.

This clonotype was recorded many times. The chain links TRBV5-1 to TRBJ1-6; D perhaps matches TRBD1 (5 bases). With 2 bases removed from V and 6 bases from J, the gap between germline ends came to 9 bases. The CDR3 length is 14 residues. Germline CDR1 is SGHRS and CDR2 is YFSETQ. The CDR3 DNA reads TGCGCCAGCAGCTTTCAGGGACTTAATTCACCCCTCCACTTT. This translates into CASSFQGLNSPLHF.

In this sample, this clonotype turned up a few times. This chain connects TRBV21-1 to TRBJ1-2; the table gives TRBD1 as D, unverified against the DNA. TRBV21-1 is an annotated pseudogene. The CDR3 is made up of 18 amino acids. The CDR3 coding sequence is TGTGCCAGCAGCAAAAAAAAAGCAGACGACAGCCTTAACTATGGCTACACCTTC. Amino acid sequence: CASSKKKADDSLNYGYTF.

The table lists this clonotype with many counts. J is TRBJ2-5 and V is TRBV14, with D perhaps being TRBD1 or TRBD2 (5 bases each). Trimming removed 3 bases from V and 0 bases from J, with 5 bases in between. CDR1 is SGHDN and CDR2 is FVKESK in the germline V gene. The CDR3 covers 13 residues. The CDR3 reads CASSQGHQETQYF. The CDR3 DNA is TGTGCCAGCAGCCAGGGACACCAAGAGACCCAGTACTTC.